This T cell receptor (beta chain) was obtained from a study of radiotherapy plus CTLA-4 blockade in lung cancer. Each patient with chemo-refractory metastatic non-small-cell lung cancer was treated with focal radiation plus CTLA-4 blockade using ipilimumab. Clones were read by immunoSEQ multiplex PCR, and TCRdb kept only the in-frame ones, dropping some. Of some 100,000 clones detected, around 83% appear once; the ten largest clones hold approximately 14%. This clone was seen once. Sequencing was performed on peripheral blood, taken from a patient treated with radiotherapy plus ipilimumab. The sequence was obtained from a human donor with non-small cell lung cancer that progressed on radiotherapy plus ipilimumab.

The CDR3: CASSLARQETYEQYF. CDR3 bases: TGTGCCAGCTCACTCGCCAGACAGGAGACCTACGAGCAGTACTTC. V and J are TRBV18 and TRBJ2-5; TRBD1 might be the D (6 bases). The J call is in doubt because the DNA end fits TRBJ2-7 better. The CDR3 length is 15 residues. Looked up from germline, CDR1 is KGHSH and CDR2 is LQKENI.